The TCR beta chain under discussion was sequenced for a study of radiation and T cells in renal cell carcinoma. This CDR3 comprises 17 residues. The germline V gene encodes CDR1 SGHTA and CDR2 FQGNSA. Trimming at V came to 6 bases and at J to 7 bases, leaving 20 bases not matched to a gene. Regarding time point: blood 4 weeks post-SBRT, at nephrectomy. Treatment meaning: 15 Gy SBRT to primary tumor, nephrectomy 4 weeks later. Sequenced by immunoSEQ multiplex PCR; TCRdb stores in-frame clones only, minus some. The sample contains tens of thousands of clones, 81% of which appear only once. This clonotype originated in a man in his 60s with renal cell carcinoma. The rearrangement joins TRBV7-2 to TRBJ2-7; 8 nucleotides align to TRBD2. The sample consisted of blood, taken from a patient whose treatment included radiotherapy and nephrectomy. The CDR3 nucleotides read TGTGCCAGCAGACGGAGGACGGGCTGGACTAGCACGGGGGAGCAGTACTTC. It codes for CASRRRTGWTSTGEQYF.